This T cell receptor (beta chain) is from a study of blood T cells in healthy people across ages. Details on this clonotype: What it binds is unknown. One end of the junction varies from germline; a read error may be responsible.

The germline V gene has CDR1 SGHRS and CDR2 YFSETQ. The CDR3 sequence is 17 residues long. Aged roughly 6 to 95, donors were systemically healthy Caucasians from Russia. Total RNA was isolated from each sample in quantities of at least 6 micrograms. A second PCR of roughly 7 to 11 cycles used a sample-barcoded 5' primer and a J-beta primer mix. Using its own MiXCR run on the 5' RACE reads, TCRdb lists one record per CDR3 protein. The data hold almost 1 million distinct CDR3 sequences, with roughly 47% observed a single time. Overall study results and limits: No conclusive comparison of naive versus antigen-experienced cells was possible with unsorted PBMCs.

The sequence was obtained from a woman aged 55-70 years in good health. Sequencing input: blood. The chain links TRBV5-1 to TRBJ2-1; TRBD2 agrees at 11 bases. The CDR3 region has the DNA TGCGCCAGCGGCTTTGGCGGGCTAGCGGGAGGACAAAATGAGCAGTTCTTC. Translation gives CASGFGGLAGGQNEQFF.